This T cell receptor beta chain was retrieved from a study of cytomegalovirus exposure and HLA in healthy donors. Across the study: Earlier, 100 million to 130 million unique TCR beta sequences were recovered from about 200 million T cells by an analysis.

Comments on this clone: Its cognate antigen is unknown.

The study's findings and limits: Researchers had no immune exposure information except CMV serostatus available. Later on, an analysis found that several of the most significant clusters appeared to be linked to common viral pathogens, which included parvovirus B19. A missense DCLRE1C variant was associated with V- and J-gene trimming of TCR beta chains in a later analysis, and an independent cohort replicated the association.

The PCR was carried out with 60 Vbeta primers and 13 Jbeta primers. The repertoire was sequenced with immunoSEQ multiplex PCR; TCRdb's copy has only in-frame clones and lacks some. The table records about 150,000 clones, 70% to 80% of them present only once. This CDR3 region has 15 residues. Per the germline V gene, CDR1 is MNHEY and CDR2 is SMNVEV (reference sequence). V lost 5 bases to trimming and J lost 0 bases, with 11 bases between them. This chain joins TRBV27 and TRBJ1-5; weak D call: TRBD1 (5 bases). The sample was PBMCs. The TCR was taken from a woman in her forties in good health and CMV-seronegative. Here the CDR3 reads CASSPDSNSNQPQHF. The CDR3 DNA is TGTGCCAGCAGTCCCGACAGTAATAGCAATCAGCCCCAGCATTTT.